This TCR beta chain is from a study of Ad26.COV2.S vaccination and SARS-CoV-2 variants (dated by TCRdb to the early 2020s). At the level of the whole study: Donors in the vaccine arm were drawn from COV1001, a multicentre, randomized, double-blind, placebo-controlled phase I-IIa trial testing Ad26.COV2.S in healthy adults. Ad26.COV2.S was administered intramuscularly at a dose of 5x10^10 or 1x10^11 viral particles, either as one shot or as two shots given 56 days apart. TCRbeta repertoire sequencing served as the tool for gauging how specific and how broad the SARS-CoV-2-reactive T cell receptors were following Ad26.COV2.S vaccination. The TCR-sequenced set comprised approximately 32 samples: about 19 Ad26.COV2.S vaccine recipients, 5 placebo recipients and 8 SARS-CoV-2 convalescent individuals. Participants in the trial were split at random into five groups of five each, receiving low-dose or high-dose Ad26.COV2.S once or twice, or else placebo on both occasions. Throughout the experiments and outcome assessment, investigators stayed blinded to trial group allocation.

On this clone itself: What antigen it recognizes has not been identified. Base-call qualities are not available, and no considerably larger clone is one nucleotide away.

In the paper's terms, the treatment or condition label means: 15 to 20 received Ad26.COV2.S at low or high dose, single or two shots; several received placebo; per-sample allocation not given. For vaccine and placebo recipients, repertoires were sequenced using samples collected on day 63 after the first injection. Cohort 1b enrolled some 25 adults aged 18-55 years at a single site in Boston, USA, between 29 July and 7 August 2020. Ad26.COV2.S consisted of a replication-incompetent adenovirus type 26 vector by which a prefusion-stabilized SARS-CoV-2 spike protein from the original Wuhan strain was expressed. What the study reported, not specific to this receptor: The study lacked the statistical power to compare responses across vaccine doses or regimens. The authors noted that total T cell responses may have been underestimated by the TCR breadth and depth analyses. Higher spike-specific TCR breadth was observed in Ad26.COV2.S recipients than in placebo recipients (P = 0.0014). Comparable non-spike TCR breadth was observed between vaccine and placebo recipients, consistent with only spike being contained in the vaccine. Substantial breadth of spike-specific CD8+ and CD4+ T cell responses was reported after vaccination.

TCRbeta CDR3 regions were sequenced with the immunoSEQ Assay. After extraction, genomic DNA underwent amplification by bias-controlled multiplex PCR, followed by high-throughput sequencing. The original methods were these. Collapsing and filtering of sequences were performed to quantify the absolute abundance of each unique TCRbeta CDR3 region. T cell fraction was estimated by normalizing TCRbeta template counts to usable DNA, which was measured by amplifying reference genes present in all nucleated cells. Repertoire TCRs were annotated as SARS-CoV-2-specific by exact matching of V gene, CDR3 amino acid sequence and J gene to a known reactive TCR set. MIRA supplied the reference SARS-CoV-2 TCR set, which was filtered for enrichment in COVID-19-positive ImmuneCODE repertoires so that public or cross-reactive TCRs were removed. Based on the MIRA antigens, annotated TCRs were further analysed at the level of specific ORF or position within ORF. Breadth was defined as the number of annotated unique rearrangements divided by the total number of unique productive rearrangements, and depth was defined as the summed frequency of the annotated unique rearrangements. Group comparisons of TCR breadth used two-sided Wilcoxon rank-sum tests. What TCRdb holds here is the immuneACCESS table cut down to in-frame rearrangements. Part of the clones is not present; checked against another copy, under half of the missing clones reflect an unresolved V gene, and the others are unexplained. The V and J calls and clone size are taken from that table; D and trimming were inferred from the DNA. The sample table contains some 520,000 clones; only one count was recorded for roughly 89% of them. Jointly, the top ten make up over 10% of the sample.

The CDR3 covers 13 residues, taking in both the cysteine and the phenylalanine. The DNA shown is the 39-base CDR3, in frame from base 1. V ends up 6 bases short and J 9 bases short, with an unmatched junction base count of 0. Recombination linked TRBV12-3 or TRBV12-4 to TRBJ2-1; 15 nucleotides in the junction match TRBD2. This clonotype originated in a person aged 18-65 years who received the Ad26.COV2.S COVID-19 vaccine or a placebo. The material sequenced was peripheral blood, taken in a trial of Ad26.COV2.S vaccine versus placebo. The CDR3 reads as follows: CASRGLAGGEQFF. The nucleotides read TGTGCCAGCAGGGGACTAGCGGGAGGTGAGCAGTTCTTC.